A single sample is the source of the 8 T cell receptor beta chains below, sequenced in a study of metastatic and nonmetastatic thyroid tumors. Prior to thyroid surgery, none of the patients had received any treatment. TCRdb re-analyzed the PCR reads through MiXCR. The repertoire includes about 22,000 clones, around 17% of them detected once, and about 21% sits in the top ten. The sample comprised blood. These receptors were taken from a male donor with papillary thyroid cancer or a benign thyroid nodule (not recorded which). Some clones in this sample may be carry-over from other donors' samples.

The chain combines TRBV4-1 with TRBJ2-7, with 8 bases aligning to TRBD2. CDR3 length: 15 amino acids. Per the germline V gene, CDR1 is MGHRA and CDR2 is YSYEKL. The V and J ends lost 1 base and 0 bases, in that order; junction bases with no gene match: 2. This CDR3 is CASSQASGSSYEQYF. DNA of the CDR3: TGCGCCAGCAGCCAAGCGAGCGGGAGCTCCTACGAGCAGTACTTC.

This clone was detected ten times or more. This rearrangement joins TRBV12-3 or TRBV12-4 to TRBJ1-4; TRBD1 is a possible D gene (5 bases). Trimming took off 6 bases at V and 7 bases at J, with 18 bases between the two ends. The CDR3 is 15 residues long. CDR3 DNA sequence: TGTGCCAGCAGCATAGGGGTAAGGAACGGTGAAAAACTGTTTTTT. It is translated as CASSIGVRNGEKLFF.

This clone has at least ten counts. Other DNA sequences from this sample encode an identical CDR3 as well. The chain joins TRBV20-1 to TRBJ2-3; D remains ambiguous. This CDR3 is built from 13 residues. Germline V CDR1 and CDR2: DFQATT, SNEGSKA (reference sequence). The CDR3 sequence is CSGPALGTDTQYF. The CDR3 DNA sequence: TGCAGCGGACCCGCCCTAGGTACAGATACGCAGTATTTT.

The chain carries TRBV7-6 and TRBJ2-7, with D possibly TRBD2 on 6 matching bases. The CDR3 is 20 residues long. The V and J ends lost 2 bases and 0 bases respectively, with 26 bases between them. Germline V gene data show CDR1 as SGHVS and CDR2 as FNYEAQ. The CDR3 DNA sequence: TGTGCCAGCAGCTTATACCGCGGACTATCGGGGTCCCAAGGCTCCTACGAGCAGTACTTC. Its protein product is CASSLYRGLSGSQGSYEQYF. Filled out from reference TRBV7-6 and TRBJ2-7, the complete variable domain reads GAGVSQSPRYKVTKRGQDVALRCDPISGHVSLYWYRQALGQGPEFLTYFNYEAQQDKSGLPNDRFSAERPEGSISTLTIQRTEQRDSAMYRCASSLYRGLSGSQGSYEQYFGPGTRLTVT.

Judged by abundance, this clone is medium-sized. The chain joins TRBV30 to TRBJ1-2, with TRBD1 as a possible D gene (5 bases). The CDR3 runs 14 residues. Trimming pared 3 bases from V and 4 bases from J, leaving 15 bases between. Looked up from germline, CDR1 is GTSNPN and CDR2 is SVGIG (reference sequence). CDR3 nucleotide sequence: TGTGCCTGGAGCCCCGGCGGGGCCTTCTATGGCTACACCTTC. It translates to CAWSPGGAFYGYTF.

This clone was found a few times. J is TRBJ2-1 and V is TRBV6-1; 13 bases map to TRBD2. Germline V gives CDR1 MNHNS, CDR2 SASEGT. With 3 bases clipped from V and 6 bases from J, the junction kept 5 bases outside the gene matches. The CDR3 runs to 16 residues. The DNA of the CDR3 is TGTGCCAGCAGTGACACCGGGACTAGCGGGATCAATGAGCAGTTCTTC. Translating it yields CASSDTGTSGINEQFF.

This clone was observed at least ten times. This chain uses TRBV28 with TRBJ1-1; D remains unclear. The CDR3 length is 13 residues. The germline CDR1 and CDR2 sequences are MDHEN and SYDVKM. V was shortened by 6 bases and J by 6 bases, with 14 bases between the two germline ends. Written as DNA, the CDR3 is TGTGCCAGCAGCCCCCCAAGGACGGCTGAAGCTTTCTTT. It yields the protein CASSPPRTAEAFF.

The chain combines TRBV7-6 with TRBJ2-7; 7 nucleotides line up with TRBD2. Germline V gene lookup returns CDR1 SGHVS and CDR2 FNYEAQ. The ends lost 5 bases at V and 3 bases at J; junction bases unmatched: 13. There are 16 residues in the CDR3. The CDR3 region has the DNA TGTGCCAGCAGCGAGTGGGTAGCGGGCGGTGTCTACGAGCAGTACTTC. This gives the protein CASSEWVAGGVYEQYF.